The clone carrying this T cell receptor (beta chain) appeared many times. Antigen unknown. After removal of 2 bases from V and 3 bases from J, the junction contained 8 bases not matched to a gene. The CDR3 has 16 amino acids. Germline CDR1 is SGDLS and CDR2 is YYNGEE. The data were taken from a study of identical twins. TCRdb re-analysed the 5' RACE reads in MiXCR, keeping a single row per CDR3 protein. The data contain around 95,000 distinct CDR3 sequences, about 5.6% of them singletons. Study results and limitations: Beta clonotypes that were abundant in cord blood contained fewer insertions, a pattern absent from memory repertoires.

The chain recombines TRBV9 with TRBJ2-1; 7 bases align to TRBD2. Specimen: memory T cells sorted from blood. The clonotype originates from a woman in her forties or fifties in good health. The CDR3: CASSVLSGLNYNEQFF. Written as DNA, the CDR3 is TGTGCCAGCAGCGTCCTTTCGGGACTAAACTACAATGAGCAGTTCTTC.